The clone carrying this T cell receptor beta chain was seen repeatedly, ten times or more. Its specificity is not known. The CDR3 has 14 amino acids. V was trimmed by 0 bases and J by 10 bases, leaving 13 bases between them. This sample is drawn from a study of T-cell reconstitution after alpha-beta-depleted transplantation in children. Broader study findings: Some patients owed their high day-60 TCRbeta diversity to surviving recipient T cells and thymic progenitors. The authors attributed T-cell counts and diversity one year after transplant mostly to newly produced T cells. About two months after transplant, alpha-beta T cells reportedly came from several hundred expanded graft clones.

The authors prepared the TCRbeta library with unique molecular identifiers. TCRdb redid the calling of the PCR reads with MiXCR, one entry per CDR3 protein. Of around 100,000 distinct CDR3 sequences detected, around 10% appear once; the ten largest clones hold roughly a third. The chain recombines TRBV12-3 or TRBV12-4 with TRBJ2-1, with D perhaps being TRBD1 or TRBD2 (6 bases each). The source was PBMCs, collected before TCRalphabeta/CD19-depleted stem cell transplant. This receptor was taken from a boy under 10 years old with acute lymphoblastic leukemia, due to receive a stem cell transplant. The CDR3 DNA reads TGTGCCAGCAGTTTAGCAGTTTGGGGGGCCGAGCAGTTCTTC. As protein: CASSLAVWGAEQFF.